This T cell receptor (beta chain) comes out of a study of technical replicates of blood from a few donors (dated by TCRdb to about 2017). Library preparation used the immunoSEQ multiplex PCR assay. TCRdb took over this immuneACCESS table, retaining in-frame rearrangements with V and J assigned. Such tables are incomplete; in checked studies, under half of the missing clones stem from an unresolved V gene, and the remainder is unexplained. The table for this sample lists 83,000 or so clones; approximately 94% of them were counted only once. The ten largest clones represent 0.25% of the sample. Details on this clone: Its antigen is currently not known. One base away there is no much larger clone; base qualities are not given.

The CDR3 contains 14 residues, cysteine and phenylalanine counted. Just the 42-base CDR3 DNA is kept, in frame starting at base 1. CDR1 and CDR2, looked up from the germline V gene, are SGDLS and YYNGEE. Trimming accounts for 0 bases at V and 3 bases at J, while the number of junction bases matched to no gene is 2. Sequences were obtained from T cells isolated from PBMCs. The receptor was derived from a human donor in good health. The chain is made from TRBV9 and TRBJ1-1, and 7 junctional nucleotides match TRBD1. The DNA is TGTGCCAGCAGCGTAGGCAGGGGGTACACTGAAGCTTTCTTT. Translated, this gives CASSVGRGYTEAFF.